The 19 T cell receptor beta chains below come from one sample, sequenced in a study of OX40 agonist ivuxolimab in advanced cancers. Profiled with immunoSEQ multiplex PCR; TCRdb holds only in-frame clones, not every one. Here the sample spans approximately 90,000 clones, approximately 86% being singletons. This material consisted of CD4+ or CD8+ T cells sorted from blood, taken in a trial of the OX40 agonist ivuxolimab. Receptors were obtained from an adult with an advanced solid tumor such as melanoma, head and neck, liver or kidney cancer.

The chain combines TRBV4-1 with TRBJ1-1; D may be TRBD1 (6 bases). V lost 0 bases and J 0 bases, leaving 11 bases between the germline ends. CDR3 length: 16 residues. Germline V gives CDR1 MGHRA, CDR2 YSYEKL. Here the CDR3 reads CASSQEVGDMNTEAFF. The CDR3 DNA reads TGCGCCAGCAGCCAAGAGGTAGGGGACATGAACACTGAAGCTTTCTTT.

V usage is TRBV28 and J usage is TRBJ2-1; possibly TRBD2 for D (5 bases). Germline lookup yields CDR1 MDHEN and CDR2 SYDVKM. This CDR3 is 14 amino acids long. V was cut by 3 bases and J by 4 bases, with 10 bases left in between. CDR3 in amino acids: CASSFNRDYNEQFF. CDR3 nucleotides: TGTGCCAGCAGTTTTAACCGGGATTACAATGAGCAGTTCTTC. Complete variable domain (other parts from reference TRBV28 and TRBJ2-1): DVKVTQSSRYLVKRTGEKVFLECVQDMDHENMFWYRQDPGLGLRLIYFSYDVKMKEKGDIPEGYSVSREKKERFSLILESASTNQTSMYLCASSFNRDYNEQFFGPGTRLTVL.

V gene TRBV4-1 combines with J gene TRBJ2-1; D ambiguous. The germline V gene encodes CDR1 MGHRA and CDR2 YSYEKL. The CDR3 contains 16 residues. V was pared by 1 base and J by 0 bases, with 10 bases between. CDR3 protein: CASSQAAYSSYNEQFF. As DNA, the CDR3 is TGCGCCAGCAGCCAAGCTGCCTATAGCTCCTACAATGAGCAGTTCTTC.

The table lists this clone with a count of one. J is TRBJ1-6 and V is TRBV2, with a tentative D call TRBD1 (6 bases). The germline CDR1 and CDR2 sequences are SNHLY and FYNNEI. The V gene lost 8 bases and the J gene lost 7 bases, with 21 bases spanning the gap. The CDR3 has 16 amino acids. Here the CDR3 reads CASERGGGMQNSPLHF. As DNA, the CDR3 is TGTGCCAGCGAACGAGGGGGGGGTATGCAAAATTCACCCCTCCACTTT.

J is TRBJ1-1 and V is TRBV28, with 9 bases identical to TRBD1. V gave up 5 bases and J gave up 1 base; unmatched junction bases: 11. This CDR3 is built from 17 residues. The germline V gene has CDR1 MDHEN and CDR2 SYDVKM. The CDR3 is CASSLAYMGQGNTEAFF. The CDR3 DNA is TGTGCCAGCAGTCTGGCTTATATGGGACAGGGGAACACTGAAGCTTTCTTT.

The J gene is TRBJ1-2, the V gene TRBV5-6; D is possibly TRBD1 (5 bases). There are 17 residues in the CDR3. The germline V gene has CDR1 SGHDT and CDR2 YYEEEE. V was clipped by 0 bases and J by 5 bases, with 20 bases between them. The CDR3, as DNA: TGTGCCAGCAGCTTGGACGGGGCGCTCCCCCTTTTTTATGGCTACACCTTC. Its translation is CASSLDGALPLFYGYTF.

The chain joins TRBV27 to TRBJ2-2, with 7 bases that match TRBD2. The CDR3 totals 17 residues. Germline V gene data show CDR1 as MNHEY and CDR2 as SMNVEV (reference sequence). Germline trimming cut 5 bases from V and 1 base from J; bases unmatched to any gene: 10. Here the CDR3 DNA reads TGTGCCAGCAGTGGCAATCTAGCGGTCGGGAACACCGGGGAGCTGTTTTTT. Translation gives CASSGNLAVGNTGELFF.

The chain carries TRBV6-5 and TRBJ2-5, with D maybe TRBD2 (6 bases). CDR3 length equals 12 residues. CDR1 and CDR2 (germline): MNHEY, SVGAGI. The V end was cut by 5 bases, the J end by 5 bases, with 9 bases between. CDR3 bases: TGTGCCAGCAGTCGGGAGTCGGAGACCCAGTACTTC. This sequence encodes CASSRESETQYF.

This rearrangement joins TRBV7-2 to TRBJ1-1; D may be TRBD1 (6 bases). The CDR3 consists of 14 residues. The ends were cut back, 4 bases at V and 6 bases at J, with 15 bases in the middle. The germline V gene has CDR1 SGHTA and CDR2 FQGNSA. For the CDR3, the DNA is TGTGCCAGCAGCTCGACAGGAGGCGCCCCTGAAGCTTTCTTT. This codes for CASSSTGGAPEAFF.

The chain links TRBV6-5 to TRBJ1-1, with D perhaps matching TRBD1 (6 bases). The V end lost 0 bases, the J end lost 5 bases, and 10 bases lay between the germline ends. The CDR3 sequence is 14 residues long. The germline V gene encodes CDR1 MNHEY and CDR2 SVGAGI. The CDR3 region has the DNA TGTGCCAGCAGTTACTCGCGAAGGGGGACTGAAGCTTTCTTT. This codes for CASSYSRRGTEAFF.

This clone was recorded once. V usage is TRBV28 and J usage is TRBJ1-1, with a tentative D call TRBD1 (6 bases). The V gene lost 7 bases and the J gene lost 3 bases, with 12 bases spanning the gap. The CDR3 totals 13 residues. CDR1 and CDR2 (germline): MDHEN, SYDVKM. In DNA form, the CDR3 reads TGTGCCAGCACTCCAGGGGCCGACACTGAAGCTTTCTTT. As protein: CASTPGADTEAFF.

The V and J genes are TRBV4-1 and TRBJ2-1; D perhaps matches TRBD2 (6 bases). Per germline, CDR1 MGHRA and CDR2 YSYEKL. The CDR3 length is 14 residues. Trimming took 2 bases from V and 5 from J, leaving 10 bases between them. Here the CDR3 reads CASSQPGADNEQFF. The DNA for the CDR3 is TGCGCCAGCAGCCAACCGGGAGCAGACAATGAGCAGTTCTTC.

V is TRBV6-5 and J is TRBJ1-5; no clear D. CDR3 length: 15 residues. The germline gives CDR1 MNHEY, CDR2 SVGAGI. The V end was cut by 5 bases, the J end by 3 bases, with 14 bases between. The CDR3 sequence: CASSRGGRSNQPQHF. CDR3 bases: TGTGCCAGCAGTCGGGGTGGGCGGTCCAATCAGCCCCAGCATTTT.

Only one count was recorded for this clone. The V call is TRBV19, the J call TRBJ1-4; D uncertain. The V and J ends lost 8 bases and 8 bases respectively, with 9 bases between them. The CDR3 is 11 residues long. Germline values: CDR1 LNHDA, CDR2 SQIVND (reference sequence). For the CDR3, the DNA is TGTGCCAGTCGGTCGGGAGAAAAACTGTTTTTT. Translating it yields CASRSGEKLFF.

This rearrangement joins TRBV25-1 to TRBJ2-3, with 14 nucleotides matching TRBD2. Germline V gives CDR1 MGHDK, CDR2 SYGVNS. The junction had 3 bases not matched to a gene; V was cut back by 5 bases and J by 5 bases. This CDR3 region has 15 residues. The CDR3 loop is CASSRLAGGLDTQYF. CDR3 nucleotides: TGTGCCAGCAGTAGACTAGCGGGAGGGTTAGATACGCAGTATTTT.

The chain couples TRBV7-2 to TRBJ2-4; D possibly corresponds to TRBD2 (6 bases). The CDR3 runs 15 residues. With 1 base removed from V and 6 bases from J, the gap between germline ends came to 13 bases. Germline CDR1 and CDR2: SGHTA and FQGNSA. DNA of the CDR3: TGTGCCAGCAGCTTAGAGGGCAGGAGGGGAAACATTCAGTACTTC. The encoded protein is CASSLEGRRGNIQYF.

The chain joins TRBV4-2 to TRBJ2-7, with 10 bases that match TRBD2. CDR3 length: 14 amino acids. Germline trimming cut 6 bases from V and 5 bases from J; bases unmatched to any gene: 7. Germline-derived CDR1 and CDR2 are LGHNA and YNFKEQ. The DNA of the CDR3 is TGTGCCAGCAGGCCCGGGACTAGCGAGGACGAGCAGTACTTC. Its translation: CASRPGTSEDEQYF.

In its sample, this clone was seen a few times. The chain carries TRBV28 and TRBJ2-2; tentatively, D is TRBD1 (5 bases). The V end lost 3 bases, the J end lost 7 bases, and 12 bases lay between the germline ends. The CDR3 contains 14 residues. Germline V gene lookup returns CDR1 MDHEN and CDR2 SYDVKM. CDR3 amino acids: CASSLQGIGGELFF. The CDR3 DNA follows: TGTGCCAGCAGTTTGCAGGGTATAGGCGGGGAGCTGTTTTTT.

V usage is TRBV27 and J usage is TRBJ2-7; D ambiguous. Trimming took off 5 bases at V and 5 bases at J, with 16 bases between the two ends. This CDR3 is built from 14 residues. CDR1 MNHEY and CDR2 SMNVEV come from the germline V gene (reference sequence). The CDR3 DNA reads TGTGCCAGCAGTAGAACCGGGCCTTACCACGAGCAGTACTTC. It translates to CASSRTGPYHEQYF.